The rows below give T cell receptor beta chains drawn from one sample of a study of cytomegalovirus exposure and HLA in healthy donors. TCRdb's copy holds only in-frame clones and misses some; the assay was immunoSEQ multiplex PCR. Of 110,000 or so clones listed, over 70% are singletons. Material for sequencing was PBMCs. The receptors were gathered from a woman between 40 and 55 years old in good health and CMV-seropositive. CDR3s include the opening cysteine and the closing phenylalanine or tryptophan. A D gene is named only where the DNA matches it firmly. Some rows mark clone size as missing; the rest say once, few, many or name a class of expanded clone.

J	size	V	D	DNA	CDR3
TRBJ2-7	.	TRBV2	TRBD1	TGTGCCAGCATTAGCGTTGGACAGGGCGGACTCTACGAGCAGTACTTC	CASISVGQGGLYEQYF
TRBJ2-3	.	TRBV29-1	TRBD2	TGCAGCGTCCGCGGGGGAACCAGTAACACAGATACGCAGTATTTT	CSVRGGTSNTDTQYF
TRBJ2-7	.	TRBV28	.	TGTGCCAGCAGTTCCTTTGGACAGTACTTACCCGAGCAGTACTTC	CASSSFGQYLPEQYF
TRBJ1-2	.	TRBV28	.	TGTGCCAGCAGTTTACGCGCTGGCTACACCTTC	CASSLRAGYTF
TRBJ2-7	.	TRBV15	.	TGTGCCACCAGCAGAGGTACCAAACAGGGCTCCGAGCAGTACTTC	CATSRGTKQGSEQYF
TRBJ2-2	.	TRBV25-1	TRBD1	TGTGCCAGCAGTCCACAGGGGGTACAGGACACGAACACCGGGGAGCTGTTTTTT	CASSPQGVQDTNTGELFF
TRBJ2-3	.	TRBV14	.	TGTGCCAGCAGCCAAATGTCGAGTACGCAGTATTTT	CASSQMSSTQYF
TRBJ2-5	.	TRBV7-7	.	TGTGCCAGCAGCTTAGCGCTATCAGAGACCCAGTACTTC	CASSLALSETQYF
TRBJ2-3	few	TRBV10-1	.	TGCGCCAGCAGTGAATGGGAGATTGCGGATACGCAGTATTTT	CASSEWEIADTQYF
TRBJ1-4	once	TRBV4-1	.	TGCGCCAGCAGCCAAACGGCGGCTAATGAAAAACTGTTTTTT	CASSQTAANEKLFF
TRBJ2-7	once	TRBV28	TRBD1	TGTGCCAGCAGACCAGGGGGCGCTTCTTACGAGCAGTACTTC	CASRPGGASYEQYF
TRBJ2-7	.	TRBV19	.	TGTGCCAGTAGAGGGGCCGCCGGGCGTAGATACGAGCAGTACTTC	CASRGAAGRRYEQYF
TRBJ2-5	.	TRBV15	.	TGTGCCACCAGCAGAGATCGCGGGTGGGATGAGACCCAGTACTTC	CATSRDRGWDETQYF
TRBJ2-7	.	TRBV4-3	.	TGCGCCAGCAGCCAAGATCTAGCCGATCCCTACGAGCAGTACTTC	CASSQDLADPYEQYF
TRBJ2-7	.	TRBV19	TRBD1	TGTGCCAGTAGTACGACATGGGACAGCTCCTACGAGCAGTACTTC	CASSTTWDSSYEQYF
TRBJ2-7	.	TRBV10-2	.	TGCGCCAGCAGTGAGACAGACTACGAGCAGTACTTC	CASSETDYEQYF
TRBJ2-1	.	TRBV4-3	TRBD2	TGCGCCAGCAGCCAAGGGACTAGCGGGGGGTGGGAGCAGTTCTTC	CASSQGTSGGWEQFF
TRBJ2-1	.	TRBV4-2	TRBD2	TGTGCCAGCAGCCCTACTCAGGGCGGGGGGGTTTACAATGAGCAGTTCTTC	CASSPTQGGGVYNEQFF
TRBJ2-5	.	TRBV6-5	TRBD1	TGTGCCAGCAGTTCGAGACAGGGGAGATGGGAGACCCAGTACTTC	CASSSRQGRWETQYF
TRBJ2-2	.	TRBV7-2	.	TGTGCCAGCCCCTTAAAAGCAAACACCGGGGAGCTGTTTTTT	CASPLKANTGELFF
TRBJ1-3	.	TRBV6-5	.	TGTGCCAGCAGGGTTGTCGCGGGAGGTGGAAACACCATATATTTT	CASRVVAGGGNTIYF
TRBJ2-7	.	TRBV4-3	TRBD2	TGCGCCAGCAGCCAGATCGCCGGGACTAGTACGAGCTACGAGCAGTACTTC	CASSQIAGTSTSYEQYF
TRBJ1-5	.	TRBV4-1	.	TGCGCCAGCAGCATATGGGCAGGGCATCTTAGCAATCAGCCCCAGCATTTT	CASSIWAGHLSNQPQHF
TRBJ2-3	.	TRBV5-1	.	TGCGCCAGCAGCTTGCATCGGGGAGATTCTAGCACAGATACGCAGTATTTT	CASSLHRGDSSTDTQYF
TRBJ2-7	.	TRBV5-4	.	TGTGCCAGCAGCTTCAAAGGCGGCTACGAGCAGTACTTC	CASSFKGGYEQYF
TRBJ2-1	.	TRBV29-1	TRBD1	TGCAGCGTTGAAACAGGGGGCGTTTGGTCCTACAATGAGCAGTTCTTC	CSVETGGVWSYNEQFF
TRBJ2-6	.	TRBV2	TRBD1	TGTGCCAGCAGGGGTACAGGGGGCAAGTACTCTGGGGCCAACGTCCTGACTTTC	CASRGTGGKYSGANVLTF
TRBJ2-3	few	TRBV11-3	TRBD2	TGTGCCAGCAGCTTAGGGGAGGGTACGCAGTATTTT	CASSLGEGTQYF
TRBJ1-5	.	TRBV7-2	.	TGTGCCAGCAGCACACACAGGGCCCAGCCCCAGCATTTT	CASSTHRAQPQHF
TRBJ1-4	.	TRBV4-3	TRBD1	TGCGCCAGCAGCCGAGGTACAGGGGGGCTTGAAAAACTGTTTTTT	CASSRGTGGLEKLFF
TRBJ2-1	.	TRBV5-4	.	TGTGCCAGCAGCTTGCGCGGTGTGGAGCAGTTCTTC	CASSLRGVEQFF
TRBJ2-7	.	TRBV2	TRBD1	TGTGCCAGCAGTGAGACAGGGGAGAATAATCAGCAGTACTTC	CASSETGENNQQYF
TRBJ1-2	.	TRBV7-9	.	TGTGCCAGCAGCTTAGCAGTCGCGGGGCCTTCACCACCTAACTATGGCTACACCTTC	CASSLAVAGPSPPNYGYTF
TRBJ2-2	.	TRBV7-2	.	TGTGCCAGCAGCTTCTACGGCACCGGGGAGCTGTTTTTT	CASSFYGTGELFF
TRBJ2-1	few	TRBV19	.	TGTGCCAGTAGTCCGCAGGGACGACTGCGGGGCAATGAGCAGTTCTTC	CASSPQGRLRGNEQFF
TRBJ2-2	few	TRBV27	.	TGTGCCAGCAGTTTAGCTGCCGGTACCGGGGAGCTGTTTTTT	CASSLAAGTGELFF
TRBJ1-6	once	TRBV6-5	TRBD1	TGTGCCAGCAGTTACTGGACAGGGCGTGATTCACCCCTCCACTTT	CASSYWTGRDSPLHF
TRBJ2-7	.	TRBV5-1	TRBD2	TGCGCCAGCAGCCGAACTAGCGGATCCTACGAGCAGTACTTC	CASSRTSGSYEQYF
TRBJ2-1	.	TRBV7-6	TRBD2	TGTGCCAGCACCCGAGGACTAGCGGATATTTACAATGAGCAGTTCTTC	CASTRGLADIYNEQFF
TRBJ2-1	once	TRBV11-3	.	TGTGCCAGCAGCCACGGGGGGGACAGCTCCTACAATGAGCAGTTCTTC	CASSHGGDSSYNEQFF
TRBJ2-3	.	TRBV18	.	TGTGCCAGCTCACCTCCCTTGGCAGGGTATTGGACAGATACGCAGTATTTT	CASSPPLAGYWTDTQYF
TRBJ1-1	.	TRBV28	.	TGTGCCAGCACCCCCCCGTATGGAGGCGGGGACACTGAAGCTTTCTTT	CASTPPYGGGDTEAFF
TRBJ2-6	.	TRBV28	.	TGTGCCTCGACAGATTCAACTGGGGCCAACGTCCTGACTTTC	CASTDSTGANVLTF
TRBJ1-5	.	TRBV28	.	TGTGCCAGCAGTTTACTACAGGGTTGGCAGCCCCAGCATTTT	CASSLLQGWQPQHF